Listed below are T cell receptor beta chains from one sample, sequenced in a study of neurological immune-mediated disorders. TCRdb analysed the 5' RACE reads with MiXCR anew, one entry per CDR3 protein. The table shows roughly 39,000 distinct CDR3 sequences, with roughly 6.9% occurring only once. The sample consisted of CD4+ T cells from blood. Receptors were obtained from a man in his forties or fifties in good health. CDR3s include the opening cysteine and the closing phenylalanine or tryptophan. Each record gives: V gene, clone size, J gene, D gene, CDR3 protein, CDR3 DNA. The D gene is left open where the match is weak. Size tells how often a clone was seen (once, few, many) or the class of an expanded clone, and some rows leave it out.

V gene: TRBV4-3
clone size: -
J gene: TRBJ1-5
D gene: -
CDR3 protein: CASSPGPGREPQHF
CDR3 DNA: TGCGCCAGCAGCCCCGGACCAGGGAGAGAACCCCAGCATTTT

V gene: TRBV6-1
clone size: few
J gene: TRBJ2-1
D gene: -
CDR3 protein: CASSVRALHSYNEQFF
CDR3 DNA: TGTGCCAGCAGTGTACGCGCACTTCACTCCTACAATGAGCAGTTCTTC

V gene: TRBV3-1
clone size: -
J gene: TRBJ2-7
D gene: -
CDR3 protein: CSTSPQDLAYEQYF
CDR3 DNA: TGTTCCACCAGCCCCCAGGACTTAGCCTACGAGCAGTACTTC

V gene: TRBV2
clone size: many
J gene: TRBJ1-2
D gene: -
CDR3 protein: CASSLTGVVSGYTF
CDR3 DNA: TGTGCCAGCAGCCTAACCGGGGTAGTGAGCGGCTACACCTTC

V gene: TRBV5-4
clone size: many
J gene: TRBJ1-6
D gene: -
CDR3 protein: CASSSGQNYNSPLHF
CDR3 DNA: TGTGCCAGCAGCTCCGGACAGAACTATAATTCACCCCTCCACTTT

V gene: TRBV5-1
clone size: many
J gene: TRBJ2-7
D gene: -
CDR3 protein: CASSAGPLGYEQYF
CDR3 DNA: TGCGCCAGCAGCGCAGGGCCACTAGGCTACGAGCAGTACTTC

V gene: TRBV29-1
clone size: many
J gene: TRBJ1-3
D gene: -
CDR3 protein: CSVESRGSGNTIYF
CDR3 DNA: TGCAGCGTTGAAAGCAGGGGCTCTGGAAACACCATATATTTT

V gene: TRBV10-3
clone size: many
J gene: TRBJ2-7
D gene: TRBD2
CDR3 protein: CAIKGSGSSGEQYF
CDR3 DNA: TGTGCCATCAAGGGGAGCGGGAGTTCTGGTGAGCAGTACTTC

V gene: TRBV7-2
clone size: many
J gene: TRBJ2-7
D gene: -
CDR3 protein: CASSSTVGSQSNSYEQYF
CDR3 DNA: TGTGCCAGCAGCTCCACTGTTGGGTCACAGAGCAATTCCTACGAGCAGTACTTC

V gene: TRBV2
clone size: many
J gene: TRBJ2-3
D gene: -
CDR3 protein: CASRRLPASTDTQYF
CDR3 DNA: TGTGCCAGCAGGCGACTACCCGCTAGCACAGATACGCAGTATTTT

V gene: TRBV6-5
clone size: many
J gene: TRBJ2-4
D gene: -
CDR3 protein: CASRTTWGAKNIQYF
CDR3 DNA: TGTGCCAGCAGGACTACTTGGGGAGCCAAAAACATTCAGTACTTC

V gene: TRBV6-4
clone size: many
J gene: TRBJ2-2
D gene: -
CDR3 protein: CASSDSIWAGELFF
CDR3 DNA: TGTGCCAGCAGTGACTCGATCTGGGCCGGGGAGCTGTTTTTT

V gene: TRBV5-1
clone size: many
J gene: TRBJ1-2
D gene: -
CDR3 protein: CASSLTLASYGYTF
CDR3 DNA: TGCGCCAGCAGCTTAACTTTGGCTAGCTATGGCTACACCTTC

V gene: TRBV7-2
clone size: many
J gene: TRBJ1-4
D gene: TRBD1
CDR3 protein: CASSSGQGATNEKLFF
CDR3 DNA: TGTGCCAGCAGCTCAGGACAGGGGGCAACTAATGAAAAACTGTTTTTT

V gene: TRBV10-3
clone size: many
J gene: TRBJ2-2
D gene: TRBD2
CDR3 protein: CAISESAGGYTGELFF
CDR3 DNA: TGTGCCATCAGTGAGTCGGCGGGAGGATACACCGGGGAGCTGTTTTTT

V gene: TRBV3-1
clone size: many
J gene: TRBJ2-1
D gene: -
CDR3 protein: CASSQGSPPEQFF
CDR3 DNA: TGTGCCAGCAGCCAAGGATCCCCCCCTGAGCAGTTCTTC

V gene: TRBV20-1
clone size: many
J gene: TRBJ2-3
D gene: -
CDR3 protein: CSARSSLGTDTQYF
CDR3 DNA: TGCAGTGCTAGATCGAGTTTGGGCACAGATACGCAGTATTTT

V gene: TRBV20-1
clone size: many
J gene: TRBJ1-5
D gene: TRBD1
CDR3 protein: CSAIRQGTGAQPQHF
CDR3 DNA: TGCAGTGCTATCAGGCAGGGGACAGGGGCTCAGCCCCAGCATTTT

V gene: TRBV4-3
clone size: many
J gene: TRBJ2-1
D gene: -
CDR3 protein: CASSQVVGGNEQFF
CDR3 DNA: TGCGCCAGCAGCCAAGTGGTAGGAGGCAATGAGCAGTTCTTC

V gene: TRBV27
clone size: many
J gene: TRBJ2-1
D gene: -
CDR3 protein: CASSLGGRFPYNEQFF
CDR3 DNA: TGTGCCAGCAGTTTAGGAGGGAGGTTTCCCTACAATGAGCAGTTCTTC

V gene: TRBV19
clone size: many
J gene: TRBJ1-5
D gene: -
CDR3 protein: CASRPGEFRNQPQHF
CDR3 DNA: TGTGCCAGTCGGCCAGGGGAATTTCGCAATCAGCCCCAGCATTTT

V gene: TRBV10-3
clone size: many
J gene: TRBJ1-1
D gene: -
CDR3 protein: CAIKWTENTEAFF
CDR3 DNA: TGTGCCATCAAATGGACTGAGAACACTGAAGCTTTCTTT

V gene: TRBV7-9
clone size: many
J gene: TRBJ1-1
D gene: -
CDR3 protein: CASSLGENTEAFF
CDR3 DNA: TGTGCCAGCAGCTTAGGGGAGAACACTGAAGCTTTCTTT

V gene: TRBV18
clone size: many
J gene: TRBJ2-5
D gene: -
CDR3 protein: CASSPFSGQETQYF
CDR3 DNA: TGTGCCAGCTCACCCTTTTCGGGACAAGAGACCCAGTACTTC

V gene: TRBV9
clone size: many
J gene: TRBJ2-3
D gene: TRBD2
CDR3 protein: CASSTTGTSGSFTQYF
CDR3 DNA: TGTGCCAGCAGCACCACGGGGACTAGCGGGAGCTTTACGCAGTATTTT

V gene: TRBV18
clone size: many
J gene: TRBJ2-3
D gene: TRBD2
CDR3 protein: CASSPPMAGGPTDTQYF
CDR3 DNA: TGTGCCAGCTCACCACCGATGGCGGGAGGGCCCACAGATACGCAGTATTTT

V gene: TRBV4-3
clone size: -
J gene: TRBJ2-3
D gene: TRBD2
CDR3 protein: CASSQESSASGRQDTQYF
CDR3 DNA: TGCGCCAGCAGCCAAGAGTCCTCCGCCAGCGGGAGACAAGATACGCAGTATTTT

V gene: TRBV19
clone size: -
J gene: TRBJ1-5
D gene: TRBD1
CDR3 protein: CASSTFSGGSNQPQHF
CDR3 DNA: TGTGCCAGTAGTACTTTCTCAGGGGGAAGCAATCAGCCCCAGCATTTT

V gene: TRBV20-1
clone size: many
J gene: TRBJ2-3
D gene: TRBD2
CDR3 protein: CSARGTSGTSDTQYF
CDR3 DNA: TGCAGTGCTAGAGGGACTAGCGGGACGTCAGATACGCAGTATTTT

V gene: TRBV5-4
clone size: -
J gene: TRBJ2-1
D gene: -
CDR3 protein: CASSRSGVLDNEQFF
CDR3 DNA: TGTGCCAGCAGCCGGAGCGGAGTCTTGGACAATGAGCAGTTCTTC

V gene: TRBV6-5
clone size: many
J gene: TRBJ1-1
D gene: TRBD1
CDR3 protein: CASSYGRTGNTEAFF
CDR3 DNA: TGTGCCAGCAGTTACGGCCGGACAGGGAACACTGAAGCTTTCTTT

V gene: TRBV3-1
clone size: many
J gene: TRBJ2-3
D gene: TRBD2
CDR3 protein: CASSLPRLSGGTDTQYF
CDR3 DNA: TGTGCCAGCAGCCTCCCCCGTCTTAGCGGGGGCACAGATACGCAGTATTTT

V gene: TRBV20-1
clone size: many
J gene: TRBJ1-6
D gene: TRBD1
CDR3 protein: CSAGKTGTNSPLHF
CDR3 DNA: TGCAGTGCTGGAAAGACAGGGACCAATTCACCCCTCCACTTT

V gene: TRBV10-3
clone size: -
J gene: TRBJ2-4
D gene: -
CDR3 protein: CAISDPRGGGATKNIQYF
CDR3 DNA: TGTGCCATCAGTGACCCACGAGGAGGGGGCGCAACCAAAAACATTCAGTACTTC

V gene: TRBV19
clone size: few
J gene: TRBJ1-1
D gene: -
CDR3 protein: CASTLTGMSNTEAFF
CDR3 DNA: TGTGCCAGTACCCTGACAGGAATGTCGAACACTGAAGCTTTCTTT

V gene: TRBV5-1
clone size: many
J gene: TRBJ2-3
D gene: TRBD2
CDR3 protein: CASQPRTSGDTQYF
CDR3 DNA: TGCGCCAGTCAGCCCCGGACTAGCGGGGATACGCAGTATTTT

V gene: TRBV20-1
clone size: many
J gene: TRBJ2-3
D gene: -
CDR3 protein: CSAYRSSASTDTQYF
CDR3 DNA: TGCAGCGCATACAGGTCTAGCGCAAGCACAGATACGCAGTATTTT

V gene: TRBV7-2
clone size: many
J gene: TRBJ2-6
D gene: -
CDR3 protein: CASSQAVTGANVLTF
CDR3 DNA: TGTGCCAGCAGCCAAGCAGTGACTGGGGCCAACGTCCTGACTTTC

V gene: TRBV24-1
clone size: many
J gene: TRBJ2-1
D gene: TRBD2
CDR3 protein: CATSDSGTSGMRSSYNEQFF
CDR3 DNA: TGTGCCACCAGTGATTCCGGGACTAGCGGGATGAGAAGCTCCTACAATGAGCAGTTCTTC

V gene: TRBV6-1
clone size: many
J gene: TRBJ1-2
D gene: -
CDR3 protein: CASSVDRPYGYTF
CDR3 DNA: TGTGCCAGCAGTGTCGACAGGCCCTATGGCTACACCTTC

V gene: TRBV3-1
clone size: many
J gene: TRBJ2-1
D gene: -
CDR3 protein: CASSQVSVGVSYNEQFF
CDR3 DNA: TGTGCCAGCAGCCAAGTAAGCGTCGGGGTTAGCTACAATGAGCAGTTCTTC

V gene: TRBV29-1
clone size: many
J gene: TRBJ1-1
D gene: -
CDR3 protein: CSVGLQLNTEAFF
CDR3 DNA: TGCAGCGTTGGATTACAGCTGAACACTGAAGCTTTCTTT

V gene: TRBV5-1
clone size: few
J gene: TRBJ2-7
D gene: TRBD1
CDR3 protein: CASSVNFQGALEQYF
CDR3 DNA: TGCGCCAGCAGCGTAAATTTTCAGGGGGCACTCGAGCAGTACTTC

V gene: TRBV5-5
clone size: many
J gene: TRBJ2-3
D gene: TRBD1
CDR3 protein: CASSLRGGADTQYF
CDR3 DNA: TGTGCCAGCAGCTTGAGAGGGGGCGCAGATACGCAGTATTTT

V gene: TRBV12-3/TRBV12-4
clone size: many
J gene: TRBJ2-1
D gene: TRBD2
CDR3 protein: CASSSNRGVVELAGYNEQFF
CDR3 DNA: TGTGCCAGCAGCTCAAACAGGGGGGTGGTGGAACTAGCGGGGTACAATGAGCAGTTCTTC

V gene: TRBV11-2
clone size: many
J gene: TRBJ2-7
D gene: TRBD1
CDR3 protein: CASSTILDRGGYEQYF
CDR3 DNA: TGTGCCAGCAGCACAATTTTGGACAGGGGCGGCTACGAGCAGTACTTC

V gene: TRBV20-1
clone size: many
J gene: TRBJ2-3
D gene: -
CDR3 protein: CSASQDSTDTQYF
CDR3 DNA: TGCAGTGCTTCCCAGGACAGCACAGATACGCAGTATTTT

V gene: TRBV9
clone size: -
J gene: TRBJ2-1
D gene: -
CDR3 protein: CASSTSAEGEQFF
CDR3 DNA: TGTGCCAGCAGCACCTCTGCCGAGGGTGAGCAGTTCTTC

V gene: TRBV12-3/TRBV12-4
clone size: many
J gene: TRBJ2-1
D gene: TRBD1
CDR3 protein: CASSSGQSSYNEQFF
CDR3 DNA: TGTGCCAGCAGTTCGGGACAGAGCTCCTACAATGAGCAGTTCTTC

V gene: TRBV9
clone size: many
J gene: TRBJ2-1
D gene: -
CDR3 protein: CASSVGASSYNEQFF
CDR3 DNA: TGTGCCAGCAGCGTAGGAGCTAGCTCCTACAATGAGCAGTTCTTC

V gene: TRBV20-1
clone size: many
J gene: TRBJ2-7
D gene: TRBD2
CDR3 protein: CSARGWEGTSQEQYF
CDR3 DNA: TGCAGTGCTAGGGGTTGGGAGGGGACTAGCCAAGAGCAGTACTTC

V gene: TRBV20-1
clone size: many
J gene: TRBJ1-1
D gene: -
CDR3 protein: CSARYPISGLLEAFF
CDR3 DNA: TGCAGTGCTAGATACCCCATCTCGGGACTCCTTGAAGCTTTCTTT